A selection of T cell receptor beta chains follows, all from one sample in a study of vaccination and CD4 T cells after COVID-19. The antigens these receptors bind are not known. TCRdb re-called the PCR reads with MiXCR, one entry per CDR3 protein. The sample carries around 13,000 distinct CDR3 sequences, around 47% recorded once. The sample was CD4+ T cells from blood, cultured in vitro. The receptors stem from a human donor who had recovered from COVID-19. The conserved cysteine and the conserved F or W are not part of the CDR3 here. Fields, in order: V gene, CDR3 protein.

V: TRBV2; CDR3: ASHAETGRNEQF
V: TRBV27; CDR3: ASSPRLTGRLQTQY
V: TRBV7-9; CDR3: ASSLASGRAYEQY
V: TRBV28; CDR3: ASRTTGQGKAEAF
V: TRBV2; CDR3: ASKTGAGRLNTEAF
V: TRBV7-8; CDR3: ASSLIRQGSNQPQH
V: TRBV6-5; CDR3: ASSYNPGRQRTDTQY
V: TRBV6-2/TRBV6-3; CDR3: ASSYARGSNQPQH
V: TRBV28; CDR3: ASIRGLNQPQH
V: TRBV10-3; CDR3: ASGTVGNTIY
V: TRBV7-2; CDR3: ASSLADQPQH
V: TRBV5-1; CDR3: ASSLSRGQETQY
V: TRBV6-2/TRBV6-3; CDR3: ASSPLGTSHTGELF
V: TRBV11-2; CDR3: ASSSLTSLSYEQY
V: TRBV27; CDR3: ASTGGRNEQF
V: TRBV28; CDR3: ASSPTLLYTPYEQY
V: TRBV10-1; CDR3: ASSSGTHTYEQY